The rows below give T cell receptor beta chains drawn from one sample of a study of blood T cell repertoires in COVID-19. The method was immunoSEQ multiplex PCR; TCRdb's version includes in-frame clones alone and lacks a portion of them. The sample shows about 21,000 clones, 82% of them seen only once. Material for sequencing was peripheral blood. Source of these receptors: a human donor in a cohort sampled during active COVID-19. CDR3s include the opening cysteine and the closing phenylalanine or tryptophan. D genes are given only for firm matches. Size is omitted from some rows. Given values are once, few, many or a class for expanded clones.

DNA: TGTGCCAGTAGTATATTTAACGGGTACGAGCAGTACTTC
CDR3: CASSIFNGYEQYF
J: TRBJ2-7
D: NA
size: once
V: TRBV19

DNA: TGTGCCAGCAGCTCCATCGAGGGAAGCAATCAGCCCCAGCATTTT
CDR3: CASSSIEGSNQPQHF
J: TRBJ1-5
D: NA
size: NA
V: TRBV5-5

DNA: TGTACCAGCAGCCAAGAGGCGGGTAGCGGGAGCTACGAGCAGTACTTC
CDR3: CTSSQEAGSGSYEQYF
J: TRBJ2-7
D: TRBD2
size: once
V: TRBV4-2

DNA: TGTGCCAGCAGTCGGGGTTCCGGGACAGCATTTAACTATGGCTACACCTTC
CDR3: CASSRGSGTAFNYGYTF
J: TRBJ1-2
D: TRBD1
size: NA
V: TRBV6-6

DNA: TGTGCCAGCTCACCCCAGGGACAGCCGACCCTCACTGAAGCTTTCTTT
CDR3: CASSPQGQPTLTEAFF
J: TRBJ1-1
D: TRBD1
size: NA
V: TRBV18

DNA: TGTGCCACCGGAGGGGTGGGGAACGAGCAGTACTTC
CDR3: CATGGVGNEQYF
J: TRBJ2-7
D: NA
size: NA
V: TRBV10-3

DNA: TGTGCCAGCTCACCATCGTACCAGGGGAACACTGAAGCTTTCTTT
CDR3: CASSPSYQGNTEAFF
J: TRBJ1-1
D: NA
size: NA
V: TRBV18

DNA: TGTGCCAGCAGTCTCCTAGCGGGAGAATTCTACGAGCAGTACTTC
CDR3: CASSLLAGEFYEQYF
J: TRBJ2-7
D: TRBD2
size: few
V: TRBV6-5

DNA: TGTGCCAGCAGTGAGAGGGATTGGGATGAAAAACTGTTTTTT
CDR3: CASSERDWDEKLFF
J: TRBJ1-4
D: NA
size: NA
V: TRBV6-1

DNA: TGTGCCAGCAGTTCCCGAGAGTCGACCTACGAGCAGTACTTC
CDR3: CASSSRESTYEQYF
J: TRBJ2-7
D: NA
size: NA
V: TRBV28

DNA: TGTGCCAGCAGTGACTCGGCGGGAGAGGGTGAGACCCAGTACTTC
CDR3: CASSDSAGEGETQYF
J: TRBJ2-5
D: TRBD2
size: few
V: TRBV6-4

DNA: TGCGCCAGCATCCAGCTCATACCGGGACTAGCGGGACCGACCTACGAGCAGTACTTC
CDR3: CASIQLIPGLAGPTYEQYF
J: TRBJ2-7
D: TRBD2
size: NA
V: TRBV4-3

DNA: TGTGCCAGCAGCCAAGTCCCCAGGGGCGGCGAGCAGTACTTC
CDR3: CASSQVPRGGEQYF
J: TRBJ2-7
D: NA
size: few
V: TRBV3-1/TRBV3-2

DNA: TGTGCCATCATGGGGACAGAGTGGGGAATCACTGAAGCTTTCTTT
CDR3: CAIMGTEWGITEAFF
J: TRBJ1-1
D: TRBD1
size: NA
V: TRBV10-3

DNA: TGCGCCAGCAGCGGTGGGACAGAATATGAAAAACTGTTTTTT
CDR3: CASSGGTEYEKLFF
J: TRBJ1-4
D: TRBD1
size: few
V: TRBV5-1

DNA: TGTGCCAGCAGCTTGGGGACAGGCTACGAGCAGTACTTC
CDR3: CASSLGTGYEQYF
J: TRBJ2-7
D: TRBD1
size: NA
V: TRBV11-2

DNA: TGCAGCGGTAACAGGGGGCCCACTGAAGCTTTCTTT
CDR3: CSGNRGPTEAFF
J: TRBJ1-1
D: TRBD1
size: NA
V: TRBV29-1

DNA: TGCGCCAGCAGCGCCGGACAGACCCTCATGAACACTGAAGCTTTCTTT
CDR3: CASSAGQTLMNTEAFF
J: TRBJ1-1
D: NA
size: NA
V: TRBV5-1

DNA: TGTGCCAGCAGGGGACGGACTACTTCTTCGTACTTC
CDR3: CASRGRTTSSYF
J: TRBJ2-7
D: NA
size: NA
V: TRBV6-5

DNA: TGTGCCAGCAGTGGTCTCGGGACAGACTTCTATGGCTACACCTTC
CDR3: CASSGLGTDFYGYTF
J: TRBJ1-2
D: TRBD1
size: NA
V: TRBV2